This is a list of T cell receptor beta chains from one sample in a study of blood T cell repertoires in COVID-19. Assay: immunoSEQ multiplex PCR; the TCRdb copy retains only in-frame clones and omits some. This sample carries around 100,000 clones, 70% to 90% of them seen once, and the ten largest clones take around 8.4%. The sequenced sample was peripheral blood. The origin of the receptors is a woman in her sixties or seventies who had recovered from COVID-19. Each CDR3 is given with its conserved first and last residue. The D gene is left open where the match is weak. Clone size is not always given. Where it is, it says once, few, many or a class for expanded clones.

V gene	J gene	D gene	clone size	CDR3 DNA	CDR3 protein
TRBV19	TRBJ1-2	TRBD1	.	TGTGCCAGTAGCGACAGGGTTTTCGGCTACACCTTC	CASSDRVFGYTF
TRBV15	TRBJ2-1	TRBD1	.	TGTGCCACCAGCAGACAGGGGGCCTACAATGAGCAGTTCTTC	CATSRQGAYNEQFF
TRBV6-2/TRBV6-3	TRBJ2-5	TRBD2	.	TGTGCCAGCAGTTATAGAACCCCGCTGGGGGGGGGAGAGACCCAGTACTTC	CASSYRTPLGGGETQYF
TRBV5-6	TRBJ2-1	TRBD2	.	TGTGCCAGCAGCCCCTGGCTAGCGGGAGCCAATGAGCAGTTCTTC	CASSPWLAGANEQFF
TRBV9	TRBJ2-6	TRBD2	.	TGTGCCAGCACCAGGATGCTAGCGGGAACTGGGGCCAACGTCCTGACTTTC	CASTRMLAGTGANVLTF
TRBV11-2	TRBJ2-7	.	.	TGTGCCAGCAGCCTTCAAACGAGCTACGAGCAGTACTTC	CASSLQTSYEQYF
TRBV9	TRBJ1-1	TRBD1	.	TGTGCCAGCAGCGTACAGACAGGGGCCAACACTGAAGCTTTCTTT	CASSVQTGANTEAFF
TRBV5-1	TRBJ1-1	TRBD1	.	TGCGCCAGCAGCTTGGTACCCCAGGGGGCGAGCACTGAAGCTTTCTTT	CASSLVPQGASTEAFF
TRBV20-1	TRBJ2-5	TRBD2	once	TGCAGTGCCAGTGGGGGGGGATCGTACCAAGAGACCCAGTACTTC	CSASGGGSYQETQYF
TRBV6-2/TRBV6-3	TRBJ1-5	.	.	TGTGCCAGCAGTTACGTGACAGACAATCAGCCCCAGCATTTT	CASSYVTDNQPQHF
TRBV10-3	TRBJ2-5	TRBD2	once	TGTGCCATCAGTGAGGGGACTAGCGGGAGTCAAGAGACCCAGTACTTC	CAISEGTSGSQETQYF